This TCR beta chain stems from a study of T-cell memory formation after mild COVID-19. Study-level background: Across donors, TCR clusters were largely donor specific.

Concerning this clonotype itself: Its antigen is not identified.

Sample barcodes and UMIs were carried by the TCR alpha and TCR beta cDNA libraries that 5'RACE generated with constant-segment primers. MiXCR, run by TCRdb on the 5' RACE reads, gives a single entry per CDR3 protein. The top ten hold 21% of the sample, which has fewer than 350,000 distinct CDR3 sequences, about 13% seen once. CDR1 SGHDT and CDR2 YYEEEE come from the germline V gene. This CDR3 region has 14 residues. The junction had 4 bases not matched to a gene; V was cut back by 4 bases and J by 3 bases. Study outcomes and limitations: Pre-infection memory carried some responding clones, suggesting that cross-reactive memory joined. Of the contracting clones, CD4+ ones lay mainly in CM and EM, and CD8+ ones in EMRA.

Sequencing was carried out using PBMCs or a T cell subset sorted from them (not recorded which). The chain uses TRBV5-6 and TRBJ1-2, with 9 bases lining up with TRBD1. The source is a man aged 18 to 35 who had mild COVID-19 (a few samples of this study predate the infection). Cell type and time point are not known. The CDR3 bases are TGTGCCAGCAGCCCGACAGGGGGGGACTATGGCTACACCTTC. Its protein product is CASSPTGGDYGYTF. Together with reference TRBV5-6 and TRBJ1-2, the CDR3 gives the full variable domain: DAGVTQSPTHLIKTRGQQVTLRCSPKSGHDTVSWYQQALGQGPQFIFQYYEEEERQRGNFPDRFSGHQFPNYSSELNVNALLLGDSALYLCASSPTGGDYGYTFGSGTRLTVV.